The source of this T cell receptor (beta chain) is a study of T cell repertoires in cytomegalovirus infection. Study details: Indications came from public TCR beta signatures; they pointed to CMV infection and to a matching HLA type. Whole-study findings and limits: The ex vivo response was dominated by HLA-C-restricted CMV-specific TCR beta clonotypes.

TCRdb called the reads again in MiXCR, with one record for every CDR3 protein. This table holds around 630,000 distinct CDR3 sequences, 20% to 25% found once. To note about this clonotype: Its antigen remains unknown.

The sample comprised CD8+ T cells from PBMCs. The source of this sequence is a human donor in good health (CMV status not recorded). Some clones in this sample may be carry-over from other donors' samples.

The CDR3 DNA follows: TGTGCCAGCAGCCAAGAGCCCCCAGATACGCAGTATTTT. The encoded protein is CASSQEPPDTQYF. V and J are TRBV14 and TRBJ2-3; D is unresolved. V was clipped by 0 bases and J by 4 bases, with 5 bases between them. Germline CDR1 SGHDN, CDR2 FVKESK. The CDR3 loop spans 13 amino acids.